The source of this TCR beta chain is a study of tumor and adjacent non-tumor tissue in lung cancer. RNA was extracted from bulk tissue without any cell sorting. More than 3 cm separated this lung sample from the edge of the tumor. On this clonotype itself: A junction boundary mismatches the germline segment, possibly from a read error.

A modified ARM-PCR protocol with three rounds of nested PCR amplified TCRbeta. TCRdb re-analysed the multiplex PCR reads in MiXCR, keeping a single row per CDR3 protein. The sample lists 90,000 to 100,000 distinct CDR3 sequences; about 80% were seen once. The germline gives CDR1 SGHKS, CDR2 YYEKEE (reference sequence). The CDR3 totals 15 residues. V and J are TRBV5-5 and TRBJ2-7; 8 bases fit TRBD2. Sample: distant non-tumor lung tissue. The clonotype was recovered from a man aged 60 to 69 with small cell lung cancer. DNA for the CDR3: TGTGCCAGCAGCTACGGGACTGGCGGGAGGAGCGAGCACTACTTC. Its translation: CASSYGTGGRSEHYF.